A single sample is the source of the 29 T cell receptor beta chains below, sequenced in a study of radiotherapy plus CTLA-4 blockade in lung cancer. Profiled with immunoSEQ multiplex PCR; TCRdb holds only in-frame clones, not every one. Here the sample spans 35,000 to 45,000 clones, over 60% being singletons. This specimen was peripheral blood, taken from a patient treated with radiotherapy plus ipilimumab. These receptors were taken from a human donor with non-small cell lung cancer whose response to radiotherapy plus ipilimumab could not be evaluated.

This rearrangement joins TRBV5-6 to TRBJ2-3; D possibly corresponds to TRBD2 (6 bases). Trimming shortened V by 5 bases and J by 8 bases, and 21 bases separated the two germline ends. The CDR3 has 15 amino acids. Looked up from germline, CDR1 is SGHDT and CDR2 is YYEEEE. The CDR3 region is CASSIRRGLRGTQYF. Here the CDR3 DNA reads TGTGCCAGCAGTATACGTCGGGGGTTGAGAGGTACGCAGTATTTT.

In its sample, this clone was seen a few times. The rearrangement links TRBV11-2 to TRBJ2-7; D might be TRBD1 (6 bases). Germline values: CDR1 SGHAT, CDR2 FQNNGV. V shed 3 bases and J shed 3 bases, with 12 bases lying between them. The CDR3 totals 14 residues. CDR3 coding DNA: TGTGCCAGCAGCTTCTACCGGGACAACTACGAGCAGTACTTC. Translating gives CASSFYRDNYEQYF.

In the case of this clone: The germline gene is not matched at one end of the junction; a read error may be the cause. This chain uses TRBV2 with TRBJ2-1; 9 bases match TRBD2. The germline gives CDR1 SNHLY, CDR2 FYNNEI. CDR3 length: 12 residues. The CDR3 DNA reads as TGCACTGGGGCTAGCGGGACGTCTGAGCAGTTCTTC. Translating it yields CTGASGTSEQFF.

Concerning this clone itself: An end of the junction does not agree with germline; a read error may underlie this. The rearrangement uses TRBV9 and TRBJ2-1, with 10 nucleotides matching TRBD2. Germline loops: CDR1 SGDLS, CDR2 YYNGEE. The CDR3 spans 14 residues. The CDR3, as DNA: TGTGCCAGCAGCCTCACCTCAGCGGGAGGGCTTCTGCTCTTC. This translates into CASSLTSAGGLLLF.

The rearrangement links TRBV9 to TRBJ2-5; 10 bases line up with TRBD2. CDR1 and CDR2 from the germline V gene are SGDLS and YYNGEE. The CDR3 consists of 15 residues. V lost 2 bases, J lost 4 bases, and 5 bases stayed unmatched. CDR3 DNA: TGTGCCAGCAGCGTTCCAGCGGGAGGGGTAGAGACCCAGTACTTC. Protein: CASSVPAGGVETQYF.

The gene calls are TRBV6-5 and TRBJ2-7, with 7 bases lining up with TRBD1. Germline V gene lookup returns CDR1 MNHEY and CDR2 SVGAGI. V lost 6 bases and J lost 9; bases outside the gene matches: 11. The CDR3 is 13 amino acids. CDR3: CASRGRGTPGQYF. CDR3 sequence (DNA): TGTGCCAGCAGGGGCAGGGGGACCCCAGGGCAGTACTTC.

The V call is TRBV27, the J call TRBJ2-7, with 7 nucleotides matching TRBD1. The V gene end was trimmed by 5 bases and the J gene end by 2 bases; junction bases not matched to a gene: 9. Per germline, CDR1 MNHEY and CDR2 SMNVEV (reference sequence). CDR3 length: 15 residues. The CDR3 nucleotides read TGTGCCAGCAGTCCCTGGGACAGCCTAACCTACGAGCAGTACTTC. Translated, it gives CASSPWDSLTYEQYF.

The rearrangement links TRBV19 to TRBJ2-1; D remains ambiguous. The CDR3 loop spans 16 amino acids. Germline V gives CDR1 LNHDA, CDR2 SQIVND (reference sequence). The V and J ends lost 4 bases and 5 bases respectively, with 18 bases between them. The CDR3 DNA is TGTGCCAGTAGTAACCCTACGGAGAGGTACCACAATGAGCAGTTCTTC. Protein: CASSNPTERYHNEQFF. Supplemented by reference TRBV19 and TRBJ2-1, the full variable domain reads DGGITQSPKYLFRKEGQNVTLSCEQNLNHDAMYWYRQDPGQGLRLIYYSQIVNDFQKGDIAEGYSVSREKKESFPLTVTSAQKNPTAFYLCASSNPTERYHNEQFFGPGTRLTVL.

The chain's CDR3 is CASSPSGTGGRNEQYF. CDR3 sequence (DNA): TGTGCCAGCTCACCGTCTGGGACAGGGGGCCGCAACGAGCAGTACTTC. This sequence joins TRBV18 and TRBJ2-7; 12 bases fit TRBD1. Germline CDR1 is KGHSH and CDR2 is LQKENI. J gave up 5 bases and V 3 bases, and 8 bases lay outside the gene matches. The CDR3 extends over 16 amino acids.

The rearrangement joins TRBV6-5 to TRBJ2-5; TRBD2 aligns across 10 bases. Germline CDR1 reads MNHEY; CDR2 reads SVGAGI. This CDR3 is built from 16 residues. The V segment lost 4 bases and the J segment 0 bases; nucleotides outside the gene matches: 5. The CDR3 region has the DNA TGTGCCAGCAGTTCATTAGCGGGGGGACACCAAGAGACCCAGTACTTC. Amino acid sequence: CASSSLAGGHQETQYF.

This clone was picked up a small number of times. The chain is built from TRBV6-1 and TRBJ2-5, with TRBD2 matching 13 bases. Per the germline V gene, CDR1 is MNHNS and CDR2 is SASEGT. The CDR3 has 22 amino acids. The junction had 23 bases not matched to a gene; V was cut back by 2 bases and J by 5 bases. Written as DNA, the CDR3 is TGTGCCAGCAGTGAAAACTCGCGAACAGGGAGGACTAGCGGGAGTAATTGGGAGACCCAGTACTTC. Encoded protein: CASSENSRTGRTSGSNWETQYF.

The chain is built from TRBV7-2 and TRBJ1-1; 10 nucleotides match TRBD1. V lost 6 bases to trimming and J lost 10 bases; unmatched junction nucleotides: 8. The germline V gene encodes CDR1 SGHTA and CDR2 FQGNSA. This CDR3 spans 13 amino acids. CDR3 loop: CASRLRQGAPAFF. The DNA for the CDR3 is TGTGCCAGCAGACTTAGACAGGGGGCGCCAGCTTTCTTT. Full variable domain (outside the CDR3, taken from reference TRBV7-2 and TRBJ1-1): GAGVSQSPSNKVTEKGKDVELRCDPISGHTALYWYRQSLGQGLEFLIYFQGNSAPDKSGLPSDRFSAERTGGSVSTLTIQRTQQEDSAVYLCASRLRQGAPAFFGQGTRLTVV.

The rearrangement uses TRBV4-1 and TRBJ1-1; D not resolved. Trimming removed 2 bases at V and 3 bases at J, with 4 bases between. Germline CDR1 MGHRA, CDR2 YSYEKL. This CDR3 has 12 amino acids. For the CDR3, the DNA is TGCGCCAGCAGCCAATATGACACTGAAGCTTTCTTT. Protein: CASSQYDTEAFF.

J is TRBJ1-2 and V is TRBV10-2; TRBD1 is a possible D gene (5 bases). This CDR3 region has 16 residues. Germline V CDR1 and CDR2: WSHSY, SAAADI. With 4 bases removed from V and 2 bases from J, the gap between germline ends came to 17 bases. The CDR3 is CASSAAGRDPNYGYTF. The DNA of the CDR3 is TGCGCCAGCAGTGCCGCGGGGAGGGACCCCAACTATGGCTACACCTTC.

This clone has a single count. The rearrangement joins TRBV7-2 to TRBJ1-5, with D unresolved. CDR3 size: 12 residues. Trimming pared 3 bases from V and 4 bases from J, leaving 4 bases between. Looked up from germline, CDR1 is SGHTA and CDR2 is FQGNSA. The CDR3 loop is CASSFANQPQHF. DNA for the CDR3: TGTGCCAGCAGCTTCGCGAATCAGCCCCAGCATTTT.

The V and J genes are TRBV7-2 and TRBJ1-5, with 10 bases that match TRBD1. The trim removed 6 bases at V and 7 bases at J, leaving 9 bases unmatched. This CDR3 region has 15 residues. Looked up from germline, CDR1 is SGHTA and CDR2 is FQGNSA. The CDR3 region is CASSRSGTGVQPQHF. The DNA for the CDR3 is TGTGCCAGCAGTCGATCCGGGACAGGGGTCCAGCCCCAGCATTTT.

The genes are TRBV29-1 and TRBJ1-2; unclear D gene. Trimming removed 0 bases at V and 3 bases at J, with 14 bases between. Germline V CDR1 and CDR2: SQVTM, ANQGSEA. This CDR3 spans 15 amino acids. The CDR3 loop is CSVEDQTKGDYGYTF. DNA for the CDR3: TGCAGCGTTGAAGATCAAACTAAGGGAGACTATGGCTACACCTTC.

The rearrangement links TRBV7-8 to TRBJ2-2; 9 bases are a match to TRBD2. The V gene end was trimmed by 4 bases and the J gene end by 5 bases; junction bases not matched to a gene: 11. In germline, CDR1 is SGHVS, CDR2 FQNEAQ. The CDR3 has 17 residues. This chain's CDR3 is CASSSIWGGGGTGELFF. The CDR3, as DNA: TGTGCCAGCAGCTCGATTTGGGGCGGGGGGGGAACCGGGGAGCTGTTTTTT.

The J gene is TRBJ1-2, the V gene TRBV28; TRBD1 is a possible D gene (6 bases). Germline loops: CDR1 MDHEN, CDR2 SYDVKM. The CDR3 runs 15 residues. V was shortened by 5 bases and J by 4 bases, with 17 bases between the two germline ends. The CDR3 DNA reads TGTGCCAGCAGTCGACCTATCTTGGGGGCCTATGGCTACACCTTC. It translates to CASSRPILGAYGYTF.

This clone was seen a handful of times. The chain joins TRBV19 to TRBJ1-5; D is ambiguous. Germline lookup yields CDR1 LNHDA and CDR2 SQIVND (reference sequence). The CDR3 runs 14 residues. The V gene lost 5 bases and the J gene lost 3 bases, with 11 bases spanning the gap. CDR3 loop: CASSGQLNNQPQHF. DNA of the CDR3: TGTGCCAGTAGTGGGCAGCTAAACAATCAGCCCCAGCATTTT.

This CDR3 is CASSFLGLAGGRTGELFF. CDR3 nucleotide sequence: TGTGCCAGCAGCTTCCTAGGGCTAGCGGGAGGGCGCACCGGGGAGCTGTTTTTT. J is TRBJ2-2 and V is TRBV7-8, with TRBD2 matching over 12 bases. V lost 3 bases, J lost 4 bases, and 9 bases stayed unmatched. Looked up from germline, CDR1 is SGHVS and CDR2 is FQNEAQ. CDR3 length: 18 amino acids. Full variable domain (rest looked up from reference TRBV7-8 and TRBJ2-2): GAGVSQSPRYKVAKRGQDVALRCDPISGHVSLFWYQQALGQGPEFLTYFQNEAQLDKSGLPSDRFFAERPEGSVSTLKIQRTQQEDSAVYLCASSFLGLAGGRTGELFFGEGSRLTVL.

J is TRBJ2-3 and V is TRBV19; 9 nucleotides line up with TRBD2. CDR3 length: 16 amino acids. The germline gives CDR1 LNHDA, CDR2 SQIVND (reference sequence). Trimming took 6 bases from V and 3 from J; bases not matched to a gene: 10. The CDR3 is CASSLGLAGWTDTQYF. The CDR3 DNA reads as TGTGCCAGTAGCTTGGGACTAGCTGGGTGGACAGATACGCAGTATTTT.

The chain combines TRBV7-2 with TRBJ2-2; 7 nucleotides align to TRBD1. The trim removed 1 base at V and 4 bases at J, leaving 3 bases unmatched. This CDR3 contains 15 residues. Germline V gene lookup returns CDR1 SGHTA and CDR2 FQGNSA. CDR3: CASSLEGATTGELFF. DNA for the CDR3: TGTGCCAGCAGCTTAGAGGGGGCGACCACCGGGGAGCTGTTTTTT.

This clone was seen more than once but under ten times. J is TRBJ2-5 and V is TRBV7-9; D unclear. Germline CDR1 and CDR2: SEHNR and FQNEAQ (reference sequence). Trimming pared 1 base from V and 5 bases from J, leaving 11 bases between. This CDR3 has 14 amino acids. The CDR3 region has the DNA TGTGCCAGCAGCTTAGAAAGCCCCGCGGAGACCCAGTACTTC. Its protein is CASSLESPAETQYF.

V usage is TRBV7-8 and J usage is TRBJ2-7; a possible D gene is TRBD2 (7 bases). Germline-derived CDR1 and CDR2 are SGHVS and FQNEAQ. The V gene lost 3 bases and the J gene lost 1 base, with 13 bases spanning the gap. The CDR3 sequence is 15 residues long. The CDR3 reads CASSFAGALSYEQYF. The CDR3 DNA is TGTGCCAGCAGCTTTGCGGGGGCTCTTTCCTACGAGCAGTACTTC.

This chain joins TRBV7-2 and TRBJ2-5, with 10 bases identical to TRBD2. The germline gives CDR1 SGHTA, CDR2 FQGNSA. This CDR3 is 15 amino acids long. J was trimmed by 7 bases and V by 4 bases; bases with no gene match: 9. The CDR3 is CASSSQLAGDGTQYF. The CDR3 coding sequence is TGTGCCAGCAGCTCCCAGCTAGCGGGGGATGGGACCCAGTACTTC.

The J gene is TRBJ1-2, the V gene TRBV30; no clear D. V lost 2 bases to trimming and J lost 8 bases, with 18 bases between them. Germline CDR1 and CDR2: GTSNPN and SVGIG (reference sequence). The CDR3 spans 14 residues. The CDR3 coding sequence is TGTGCCTGGAGTAAACGAAGACGGCCCGGGGGCTACACCTTC. It is translated as CAWSKRRRPGGYTF.

This clone was seen a handful of times. The V gene is TRBV9, the J gene TRBJ2-1; 9 bases are shared with TRBD1. From germline, CDR1 is SGDLS and CDR2 YYNGEE. CDR3 length: 12 residues. V was pared by 4 bases and J by 10 bases, with 3 bases of the junction left unmatched. The CDR3 is CASSTGQGEQFF. The CDR3 DNA reads TGTGCCAGCAGCACTGGACAGGGGGAGCAGTTCTTC.

The chain uses TRBV28 and TRBJ2-7; D possibly corresponds to TRBD1 (5 bases). There are 15 residues in the CDR3. V was shortened by 3 bases and J by 5 bases, with 17 bases between the two germline ends. Germline V gene sequence: CDR1 MDHEN, CDR2 SYDVKM. CDR3 in DNA: TGTGCCAGCAGTTTTGGGCAGGGAATGAGGAACGAGCAGTACTTC. It is translated as CASSFGQGMRNEQYF. Together with reference TRBV28 and TRBJ2-7, the CDR3 gives the full variable domain: DVKVTQSSRYLVKRTGEKVFLECVQDMDHENMFWYRQDPGLGLRLIYFSYDVKMKEKGDIPEGYSVSREKKERFSLILESASTNQTSMYLCASSFGQGMRNEQYFGPGTRLTVT.